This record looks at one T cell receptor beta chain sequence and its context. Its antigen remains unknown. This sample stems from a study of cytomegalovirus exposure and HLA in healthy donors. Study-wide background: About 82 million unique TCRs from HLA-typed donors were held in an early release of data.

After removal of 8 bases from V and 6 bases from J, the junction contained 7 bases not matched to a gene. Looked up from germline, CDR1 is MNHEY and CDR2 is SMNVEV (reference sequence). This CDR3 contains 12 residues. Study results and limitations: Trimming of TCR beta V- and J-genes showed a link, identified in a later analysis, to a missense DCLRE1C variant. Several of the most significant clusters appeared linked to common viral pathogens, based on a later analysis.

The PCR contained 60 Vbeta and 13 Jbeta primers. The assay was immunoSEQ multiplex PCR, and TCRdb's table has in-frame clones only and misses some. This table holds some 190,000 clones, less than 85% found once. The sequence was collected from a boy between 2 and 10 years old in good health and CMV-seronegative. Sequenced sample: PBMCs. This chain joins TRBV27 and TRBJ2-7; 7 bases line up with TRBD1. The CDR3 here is CASGPTGVEQYF. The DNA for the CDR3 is TGTGCCAGCGGACCAACAGGGGTCGAGCAGTACTTC.